This TCR beta chain was retrieved from a study of long-term antiretroviral therapy in people with HIV. Study-wide background: The 2015 recommendation for immediate ART came about a decade after the earliest samples.

Overall study results and limits: All blood samples came from the years 2004 to 2017, possibly under older ART regimens. At every time point, clones expanded before ART dominated the repertoire.

Amounts of 1-10 million cryopreserved PBMC were held in the samples before DNA extraction. With respect to this clone: What it binds is not known.

Researchers ran immunoSEQ v3.0 at survey level. Measured with immunoSEQ multiplex PCR; TCRdb has only the in-frame clones, and not every one. The sample has some 25,000 clones, around 85% seen once. Sequences were derived from unsorted PBMCs, sampled 1.2 years after starting antiretroviral therapy. The receptor was isolated from a man aged 45 to 65 with HIV.

The CDR3 DNA reads TGCGCCAGCAGCCCTCGGCTGGTAAGCAATCAGCCCCAGCATTTT. This gives the protein CASSPRLVSNQPQHF. The J gene is TRBJ1-5, the V gene TRBV4-1, with D unclear. Germline V gene sequence: CDR1 MGHRA, CDR2 YSYEKL. The V and J ends lost 4 bases and 1 base respectively, with 11 bases between them. The CDR3 totals 15 residues.